This T cell receptor (beta chain) appears in the sequencing data of a study of cytomegalovirus exposure and HLA in healthy donors (dated by TCRdb to the late 2010s). Regarding the research as a whole: An earlier analysis of 587 of the donors reported 276 Gb of sequence data and 117 million unique TCR beta sequences obtained from about 179 million T cells. An early release covering some 640 HLA-typed donors comprised approximately 290 gigabases of sequencing data and 85 million to 100 million unique TCR sequences. Among the roughly 400 genotyped donors, around 81% belonged to the genetic ancestry cluster associated with self-reported Caucasian donors. The aim of the study was to test whether cataloging public T cell receptors could identify signatures of past pathogen exposure. Using immunosequencing, the study profiled T cell repertoires from about 610 subjects and related those repertoires to cytomegalovirus serostatus. In addition to the first cohort of 666 subjects, a separate validation cohort of 120 different subjects was used. To predict cytomegalovirus infection status, the study brought together high-throughput TCR immunosequencing, statistical association of individual TCRs with disease status, and machine learning. A later analysis re-analyzed previously published TCR beta repertoires from several hundred donors and added high-resolution HLA genotyping to study TCR occurrence patterns. The later analysis used no new phenotypic data to find candidate immune exposures, relying instead on TCR beta sequences and their occurrence across donors. In an earlier analysis of about 590 of the donors, high-throughput TCR beta sequencing was used to judge whether each TCR beta V gene segment behaved as functional or pseudogenic. Donor age, sex, ethnicity and CMV serostatus were collected together with the repertoire data. A later genetic analysis took genome-wide SNP genotypes for about 65% of the 666 donors and used that subset as a discovery cohort. Every repertoire in the discovery cohort had been generated on one and the same sequencing platform. HLA typing covered class I and class II loci at four-digit resolution. Typing coverage differed by locus: A, B, C, DRB1 and DQB1 were typed in roughly 620-630 donors, DQA1 in 500 to 550, DPA1 in roughly 590, and DPB1 in just under 480. About five DR-DQ haplotypes were handled as single units for association and clustering, since linkage in the cohort was strong. On average, roughly 250,000 unique TCR beta nucleotide sequences were sequenced per donor among 398 genotyped donors of the cohort, with about 19% of those sequences being non-productive.

In total, approximately 700 healthy bone marrow donors made up the cohort. At the time of sampling, all cohort members were nominally healthy, though unrecorded immune exposures were likely present. The donor tested CMV seronegative and was one of the 352 seronegative cohort members. Every donor gave a peripheral blood sample, and the peripheral blood mononuclear cells from that sample were used for TCR beta sequencing. The Qiagen DNeasy Blood Extraction Kit was used to extract genomic DNA from the blood cell samples. CDR1 KGHSH and CDR2 LQKENI are derived from the germline V gene. The CDR3 starts with the cysteine, ends with the phenylalanine, and has 14 residues. Only CDR3 DNA is held: 42 bases, read in frame from base 1. A distance of 16 bases separates the germline ends of V and J, which lose 6 bases and 5 bases respectively. This clone showed up just once. Which antigen it targets is not known. No per-base quality is available; no much larger clone lies one base away.

On the study overall, not on this receptor specifically: Immune exposure information for the cohort was limited to CMV serostatus. Across donors, most TCR sequences were observed very rarely, whereas some public TCRs were present in many individuals. The authors suggested that the approach could potentially be extended to other disease states and immunological phenotypes. A further reported finding was that TCR beta sequences accurately predicted the HLA-A and HLA-B alleles for most subjects in the first cohort. In vitro tests confirmed that three of the cytomegalovirus-associated TCR beta chains recognize cytomegalovirus antigens. HLA typing was unavailable for some donors at each locus, so association tests used only the typed subset. In the study, roughly 160 TCR beta chains were listed as associated with cytomegalovirus. Because counts were too low, roughly 17 rarely observed V segments, including chromosome 9 orphons, were left out of the earlier analysis of approximately 500 of the donors. Compared with equally common non-associated chains, HLA-associated TCR beta chains in a later analysis were more clonally expanded and had lower generation probabilities. Several of the top co-occurrence clusters appeared to be linked to parvovirus B19, influenza, CMV and Epstein-Barr virus, according to a later analysis. The classifier was reported to diagnose cytomegalovirus status with high specificity and sensitivity in both the original cohort and the validation cohort. Sequencing depth was assumed to be roughly uniform across donors in the presence/absence analyses, though that assumption may not hold. A cluster of highly shared sequence variants was judged likely to represent a technical artifact of the sequencing pipeline. Because the 87-base-pair reads could not distinguish some IMGT-functional V segments, including TRBV6-2 and TRBV6-3, those segments were excluded. Most CMV-associated TCR beta chains appeared to be HLA-restricted in a later analysis, and the HLA associations seemed to be driven largely by CMV exposure. At a false discovery rate of 0.05, a later analysis linked 15,000 to 20,000 TCR beta sequences to specific HLA alleles. According to a later analysis, TCR association rates differed among HLA loci, with DRB1 alleles showing the most associated TCRs and HLA-C alleles showing the fewest. When HLA alleles, especially DR and DQ, strongly co-occurred, TCR associations were difficult to assign to individual alleles. Correlated functional status among segregating V segments might be attributable to linkage disequilibrium, but an unknown experimental factor could not be ruled out. This cohort had only TCR beta chains sequenced, and the lack of alpha or paired-chain data limited which features could be detected. Compared with the 666-donor mean, donors in an Asian-associated ancestry cluster had fewer N-insertions in productive TCRs, according to a later genetic analysis. In an earlier analysis of some 540 of the donors, most TCR beta V segments appeared in productive rearrangements about 87% or about 30% of the time, broadly matching IMGT annotations. In a later genetic analysis, a missense DCLRE1C variant was associated with V-gene and J-gene trimming of TCR beta chains, and the association was replicated in an independent cohort.

Library creation used the immunoSEQ multiplex PCR assay. The multiplex PCR relied on a mix of 60 forward primers for TCR Vbeta segments and 13 reverse primers for TCR Jbeta segments. Amplification of the CDR3 region of rearranged TCR beta genes was performed with a multiplex PCR assay on genomic DNA. Amplified TCR beta libraries were sequenced as 87-base-pair reads on the Illumina HiSeq System. The authors' pipeline ran thus. A later analysis tallied around 80 million unique TCR beta chains across the 610 or so repertoires, and about 10 million of those chains were shared by two or more donors. Raw reads were error-corrected and collapsed into unique sequences with a nearest-neighbor algorithm that merged closely related sequences to remove PCR and sequencing errors. CDR3 sequences were aligned to IMGT reference sequences to assign V, D and J gene segments. Each retained sequence needed at least a six-nucleotide match to both a V gene segment and a J gene segment. Rearrangements were classified as productive when the CDR3 lacked stop codons and remained in frame with V and J, and all other rearrangements were classified as non-productive. Following IMGT convention, CDR3 was defined as the stretch from the second conserved V-encoded cysteine up to the conserved J-encoded phenylalanine. The earlier analysis of some 580 of the donors excluded any sequence lacking an unambiguous match to a single V gene segment. In an earlier analysis of 587 of the donors, a V segment was called functional when productive rearrangements were above 56.7%, and segregating when the standard deviation between donors exceeded 5%. A statistical classification framework was built for diagnosing cytomegalovirus status from the catalog of TCR beta chain sequences. In a later analysis, V and J genes were assigned by comparing TCR nucleotide sequences against IMGT/GENE-DB human TR gene sequences. In a later analysis, CDR3 sequences and most-parsimonious VDJ recombination scenarios were assigned using the TCRdist pipeline. In a later analysis, each TCR beta chain was defined by its CDR3 amino acid sequence together with its V-gene family, and reads without a unique V-gene family were excluded. As a way to deal with suspected cross-contamination and a sequencing artifact, a later analysis dropped 450 to 600 nucleotide sequences that were highly shared and had low generation probability. For each public chain, a later analysis derived a clonal expansion index from normalized ranks of inferred template counts within each repertoire. A later analysis computed generation probabilities with a VDJ recombination model fitted to out-of-frame rearrangements, and checked the results against IGoR. A later analysis scored TCR-TCR, TCR-HLA and TCR-CMV co-occurrence with hypergeometric tests, applying a repertoire-size bias correction to TCR pairs. To estimate false discovery rates, a later analysis permuted the HLA or CMV assignments 20 times. In a later analysis, co-occurring TCRs were grouped with DBSCAN, and TCRdist sequence similarity was added when clustering was performed within HLA-allele-positive subsets. Repertoires with fewer than 30,000 or more than 120,000 public chains, plus five repertoires with anomalous nucleotide sharing, were excluded from co-occurrence clustering. TCRdb provides this immuneACCESS table in a form limited to in-frame rearrangements. Some clones are lacking; in checked studies, under half of them reflect an unresolved V gene, and why the rest are absent is not known. That table gives V, J and clone size, and the DNA gave D and trimming. Counted in this sample were some 65,000 clones; roughly two thirds of them appeared once. The leading ten clones occupy around 2.7% of the sample.

This chain joins TRBV18 to TRBJ2-5, and perhaps TRBD1 as D gene, on 5 matching bases. Sequencing input: PBMCs. The receptor's source is a man younger than 45 in good health and CMV-seronegative. This receptor has the CDR3 CASSPGFVGETQYF. The DNA reads TGTGCCAGCTCTCCAGGGTTTGTGGGCGAGACCCAGTACTTC. Extended through the reference TRBV18 and TRBJ2-5 proteins, this CDR3 yields the full variable domain: NAGVMQNPRHLVRRRGQEARLRCSPMKGHSHVYWYRQLPEEGLKFMVYLQKENIIDESGMPKERFSAEFPKEGPSILRIQQVVRGDSAAYFCASSPGFVGETQYFGPGTRLLVL.